A single sample is the source of the 7 T cell receptor beta chains below, sequenced in a study of cytomegalovirus exposure and HLA in healthy donors. Primers: 60 Vbeta forward and 13 Jbeta reverse. Method: immunoSEQ multiplex PCR; TCRdb's copy keeps in-frame clones and lacks some. The sample lists some 160,000 clones, 80% to 85% occurring once. The sample comprised PBMCs. Receptors originate from a male donor in good health and CMV-seropositive.

V usage is TRBV5-6 and J usage is TRBJ1-2; weak D call: TRBD1 (5 bases). Germline CDR1 is SGHDT and CDR2 is YYEEEE. The CDR3 covers 14 residues. The V end lost 5 bases, the J end lost 8 bases, and 19 bases lay between the germline ends. The CDR3 loop is CASSFLGGPDGYTF. For the CDR3, the DNA is TGTGCCAGCAGTTTCCTGGGGGGTCCCGACGGCTACACCTTC. Full variable domain (missing parts from reference TRBV5-6 and TRBJ1-2): DAGVTQSPTHLIKTRGQQVTLRCSPKSGHDTVSWYQQALGQGPQFIFQYYEEEERQRGNFPDRFSGHQFPNYSSELNVNALLLGDSALYLCASSFLGGPDGYTFGSGTRLTVV.

The chain employs TRBV25-1 and TRBJ2-3; 8 bases agree with TRBD2. The V segment lost 11 bases and the J segment 2 bases; nucleotides outside the gene matches: 9. Germline V gene data show CDR1 as MGHDK and CDR2 as SYGVNS. The CDR3 has 14 amino acids. The CDR3 sequence: CAPILRGDTDTQYF. For the CDR3, the DNA is TGTGCCCCAATCCTGCGGGGGGACACAGATACGCAGTATTTT.

The chain couples TRBV18 to TRBJ1-5; D is perhaps TRBD1 (5 bases). V gave up 3 bases and J gave up 7 bases, with 13 bases separating them. The CDR3 has 14 residues. Germline V gene lookup returns CDR1 KGHSH and CDR2 LQKENI. As DNA, the CDR3 is TGTGCCAGCTCACCGGGGGGATTAAAGCAGCCCCAGCATTTT. It codes for CASSPGGLKQPQHF.

This chain links TRBV28 with TRBJ2-3; the match to TRBD2 covers 8 bases. Looked up from germline, CDR1 is MDHEN and CDR2 is SYDVKM. This CDR3 is built from 12 residues. Germline trimming cut 8 bases from V and 5 bases from J; bases unmatched to any gene: 3. The CDR3 is CASRLAGDTQYF. The CDR3 bases are TGTGCCAGCCGGCTAGCGGGAGATACGCAGTATTTT.

This chain links TRBV27 with TRBJ1-6; 9 bases fit TRBD1. The V gene end was trimmed by 6 bases and the J gene end by 10 bases; junction bases not matched to a gene: 7. CDR1 and CDR2 (germline): MNHEY, SMNVEV (reference sequence). This CDR3 region has 14 residues. The DNA of the CDR3 is TGTGCCAGCAGAACGACAGGGGGTGGGTCACCCCTCCACTTT. It is translated as CASRTTGGGSPLHF.

The V call is TRBV27, the J call TRBJ2-7; 9 bases line up with TRBD1. The CDR3 is made up of 15 amino acids. CDR1 and CDR2 (germline): MNHEY, SMNVEV (reference sequence). The V gene end was trimmed by 3 bases and the J gene end by 3 bases; junction bases not matched to a gene: 6. CDR3 region: CASSFSGTGYYEQYF. The CDR3 DNA reads TGTGCCAGCAGTTTCTCCGGGACAGGGTACTACGAGCAGTACTTC.

The V gene is TRBV5-8, the J gene TRBJ1-4; no firm D call. This CDR3 spans 15 amino acids. Germline V gene lookup returns CDR1 SGHTS and CDR2 YDEGEE. The V end was cut by 2 bases, the J end by 3 bases, with 11 bases between. The CDR3 sequence is CASSFVWSANEKLFF. CDR3 in DNA: TGTGCCAGCAGCTTTGTCTGGTCGGCTAATGAAAAACTGTTTTTT.